These 5 T cell receptor beta chains originate from one sample sequenced in a study of T cell responses to AZD1222 COVID-19 vaccine. TCRdb's table, derived via immunoSEQ multiplex PCR, lists solely in-frame clones and lacks some. The repertoire has some 170,000 clones, about 90% of them found once; the top ten carry roughly 4%. The sample here was peripheral blood, taken 28 days after the second dose of the MenACWY control vaccine. The source of these receptors is an adult who received the MenACWY meningococcal vaccine as a control.

This rearrangement joins TRBV10-2 to TRBJ1-1, with 8 nucleotides matching TRBD1. Looked up from germline, CDR1 is WSHSY and CDR2 is SAAADI. Trimming removed 5 bases from V and 1 base from J; junction bases left unmatched: 3. CDR3 length: 14 residues. This CDR3 reads CASSLGTGNTEAFF. The CDR3 coding sequence is TGCGCCAGCAGTTTAGGGACAGGGAACACTGAAGCTTTCTTT.

The chain combines TRBV5-6 with TRBJ1-1; tentatively, D is TRBD1 (5 bases). This CDR3 contains 16 residues. Germline-derived CDR1 and CDR2 are SGHDT and YYEEEE. Trimming stripped 5 bases from V and 2 bases from J, with 19 bases between. CDR3 coding DNA: TGTGCCAGCAGTGGCAGGTTCAGGGTCGAAAACACTGAAGCTTTCTTT. Its protein is CASSGRFRVENTEAFF.

This clone was detected a few times. This chain uses TRBV7-9 with TRBJ1-2, with a tentative D call TRBD1 (5 bases). Trimming removed 1 base from V and 2 bases from J, with 11 bases in between. Germline lookup yields CDR1 SEHNR and CDR2 FQNEAQ (reference sequence). This CDR3 has 15 amino acids. The CDR3 loop reads CASSLGAGSNYGYTF. CDR3 DNA sequence: TGTGCCAGCAGCTTAGGGGCAGGGTCAAACTATGGCTACACCTTC.

The CDR3 DNA reads TGCGCCAGCAGCCAAGAGGAACCTGGGACGCATCAAGAGACCCAGTACTTC. This gives the protein CASSQEEPGTHQETQYF. This chain uses TRBV4-3 with TRBJ2-5; possibly TRBD1 or TRBD2 for D (5 bases each). Germline loops: CDR1 LGHNA, CDR2 YSLEER. The CDR3 covers 17 residues. V was clipped by 0 bases and J by 2 bases, with 16 bases between them.

The CDR3 reads CASSVAVGYEQYF. For the CDR3, the DNA is TGTGCCAGCAGCGTAGCGGTGGGATACGAGCAGTACTTC. This chain uses TRBV9 with TRBJ2-7; no firm D call. The germline V gene has CDR1 SGDLS and CDR2 YYNGEE. Trimming cost V 0 bases and J 4 bases, with 8 bases left between them. The CDR3 totals 13 residues.